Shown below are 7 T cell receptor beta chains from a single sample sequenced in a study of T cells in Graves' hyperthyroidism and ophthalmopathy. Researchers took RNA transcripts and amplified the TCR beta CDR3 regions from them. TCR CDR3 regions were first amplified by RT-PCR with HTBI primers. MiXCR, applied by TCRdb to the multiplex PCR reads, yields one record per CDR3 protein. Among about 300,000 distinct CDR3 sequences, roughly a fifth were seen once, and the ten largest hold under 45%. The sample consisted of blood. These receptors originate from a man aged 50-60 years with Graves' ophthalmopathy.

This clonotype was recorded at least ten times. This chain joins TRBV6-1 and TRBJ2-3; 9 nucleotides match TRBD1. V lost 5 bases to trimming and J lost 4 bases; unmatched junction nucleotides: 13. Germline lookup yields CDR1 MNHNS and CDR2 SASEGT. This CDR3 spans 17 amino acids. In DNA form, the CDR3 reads TGTGCCAGCAGTCAGAACCCCGGGACAGGGAGATCAGATACGCAGTATTTT. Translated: CASSQNPGTGRSDTQYF.

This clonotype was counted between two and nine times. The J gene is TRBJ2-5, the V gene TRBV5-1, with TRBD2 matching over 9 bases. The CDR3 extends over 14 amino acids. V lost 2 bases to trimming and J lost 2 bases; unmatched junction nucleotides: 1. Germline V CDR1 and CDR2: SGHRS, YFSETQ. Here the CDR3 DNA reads TGCGCCAGCAGCTTAAGCGGGAGGCAAGAGACCCAGTACTTC. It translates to CASSLSGRQETQYF.

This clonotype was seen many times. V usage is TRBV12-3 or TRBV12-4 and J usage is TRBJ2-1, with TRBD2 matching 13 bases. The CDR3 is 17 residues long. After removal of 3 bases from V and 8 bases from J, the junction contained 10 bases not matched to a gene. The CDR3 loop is CASSLWTSGSKSDEQFF. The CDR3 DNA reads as TGTGCCAGCAGTTTGTGGACTAGCGGGAGCAAGTCGGATGAGCAGTTCTTC.

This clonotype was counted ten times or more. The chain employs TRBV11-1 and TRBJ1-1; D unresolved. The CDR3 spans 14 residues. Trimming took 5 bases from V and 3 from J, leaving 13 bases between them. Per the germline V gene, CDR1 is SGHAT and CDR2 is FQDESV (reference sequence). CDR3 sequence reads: CASSVWEADTEAFF. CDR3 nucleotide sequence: TGTGCCAGCAGCGTATGGGAGGCAGACACTGAAGCTTTCTTT.

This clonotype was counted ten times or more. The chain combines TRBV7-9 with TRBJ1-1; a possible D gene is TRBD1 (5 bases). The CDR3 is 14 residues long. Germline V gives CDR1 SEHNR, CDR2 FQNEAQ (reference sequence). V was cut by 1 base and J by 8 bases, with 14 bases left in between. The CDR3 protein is CASSLEGRTKEAFF. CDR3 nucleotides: TGTGCCAGCAGCTTAGAAGGGCGGACAAAGGAAGCTTTCTTT.

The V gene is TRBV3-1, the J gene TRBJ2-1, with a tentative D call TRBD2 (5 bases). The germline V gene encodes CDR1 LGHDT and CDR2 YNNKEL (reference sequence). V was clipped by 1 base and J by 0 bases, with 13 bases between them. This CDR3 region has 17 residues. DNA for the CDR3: TGTGCCAGCAGCCAAGCCTTTAGCGTCTACTCCTACAATGAGCAGTTCTTC. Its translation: CASSQAFSVYSYNEQFF.

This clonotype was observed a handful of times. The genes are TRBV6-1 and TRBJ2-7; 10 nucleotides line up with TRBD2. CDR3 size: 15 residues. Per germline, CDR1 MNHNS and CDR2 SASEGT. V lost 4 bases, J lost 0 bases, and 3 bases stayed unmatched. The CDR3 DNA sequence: TGTGCCAGCAGTGCACTAGCGGGGAGCTCCTACGAGCAGTACTTC. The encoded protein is CASSALAGSSYEQYF.